This T cell receptor (beta chain) was captured in a study of beta chain features in type 1 diabetes (dated by TCRdb to between 2017 and 2018). Study-level background: No differences in mean age, gender distribution, total cell number or subset yield were found between patients and healthy donors. Regulatory and stem cell-like memory subsets were isolated from only 8 patients and about eight healthy donors, whereas naive and central memory subsets came from all 28 donors. A total of over 90,000,000 sorted cells were examined across all samples, and a strong correlation was observed between cell number per subset and RNA yield. The study compared TCRB repertoires of sorted circulating CD4+ T cell subsets between recently diagnosed type 1 diabetes patients and matched healthy donors. Findings and caveats that apply to the study as a whole: In all four CD4+ subsets, TCRB CDR3 length was moderately but significantly shorter in type 1 diabetes patients. At VDJ recombination sites, type 1 diabetes patients had fewer insertions and more deleted nucleotides, which implies abnormalities in thymic rearrangement. Because cDNA was sequenced instead of genomic DNA, highly expressing activated cells could be over-represented, though the groups showed no difference in activation or CD3 levels. Shorter templates might have been favored by PCR, but patient and control samples were amplified and corrected together, so both groups would have been affected equally by any skew. Naive, central memory and regulatory TCRB repertoires appeared to be more similar among patients than among healthy donors. HLA sub-analyses involved small numbers of individuals, so any influence of HLA type on TCRB rearrangement remained unresolved.

The High Capacity cDNA Reverse Transcription Kit was used to reverse transcribe all of the isolated RNA, meaning that expressed TCRB transcripts were what got sequenced. Naive, central memory and regulatory T cell samples underwent deep immunoSEQ sequencing, averaging around 3.7 million total reads per sample. Sorted cells were lysed in RLT buffer, and RNA was extracted using DNase-treated RNeasy Micro or Mini kits according to cell number. To prevent cross-contamination, each cell subset was processed individually, whereas patient and healthy donor samples were processed jointly. TCRB sequences were amplified from cDNA with the immunoSEQ multiplex PCR, producing 87-bp fragments spanning the CDR3 region. Amplicons were sequenced on the Illumina HiSeq platform. For the original study's pipeline: PCR bias was corrected computationally using synthetic template baselines, and reads within Hamming distance 2 were collapsed, with unmergeable singletons discarded. By aligning reads against IMGT, V, D and J genes, CDR3 length, and insertions or deletions at six rearrangement sites were assigned. Within each subset, clonotype counts were normalized to sorted cell number, and only after that were true diversity and Gini coefficients computed with the tcR R package. The overlap coefficient, calculated on TCRB nucleotide sequences, was used to quantify repertoire sharing. Out-of-frame TCRB sequences from naive cells were analyzed to stand in for the pre-selection repertoire. TCRdb mirrors the immuneACCESS table, restricted to in-frame sequences. Some clones are absent from its copies; in checked studies, under half trace to an unresolved V gene, and the reason for the others is unknown. The DNA gave D and trimming, while V, J and clone size come from that table. This sample holds around 250,000 clones; roughly an eighth were observed only once. The top ten hold over 0.015% of the sample.

A note on this clone: The antigen it binds to is not known. Base qualities were left out, and no much larger clone turns up one base away.

Each donor gave one peripheral blood draw, averaging roughly 120 mL, which was collected into heparinised tubes. Naive, central memory, regulatory and stem cell-like memory CD4+ T cells were sorted on a BD FACSAria II using a panel including CD45RO, CCR7, CD25, CD127, CD95 and CD27. Purity was above 98% for every sorted population. PBMCs were isolated immediately by Lymphoprep density gradient centrifugation and stained directly without culture. Samples were stained and sorted in pairs, with one healthy donor and one patient per experiment, so that batch effects were minimized. Germline trimming amounts to 3 bases on V and 5 bases on J, with 3 as the count of junction bases outside the gene matches. Spanning cysteine to phenylalanine, the CDR3 consists of 16 amino acids. Only the CDR3 DNA is retained, 48 bases long and in frame from the first base. Via the germline V gene, CDR1 is LGHNA and CDR2 YSLEER.

Input material: naive CD4+ T cells from blood. Reading the label with the study, this specimen's cell subset or site is: true naive CD4+ T cells. Recombination connected TRBV4-3 to TRBJ2-5, with 16 bases aligning to TRBD2. The receptor comes from a young man with type 1 diabetes. The nucleotide sequence reads TGCGCCAGCAGCCAGGGACTAGCGGGAGGGGCGGAGACCCAGTACTTC. This codes for CASSQGLAGGAETQYF.